This TCR beta chain was identified in a study of blood T cell repertoires in COVID-19. Overall study context: Acute-phase and convalescent COVID-19 samples originated in the United States, Italy and Spain. PBMCs, B-cell-depleted T cells, or T cells were the source of the cDNA or gDNA that made up the material.

In the authors' workflow: Reference gene primer amplification in the assay estimated nucleated cell counts. Sequenced by immunoSEQ multiplex PCR; TCRdb stores in-frame clones only, minus some. V and J calls and clone size come straight from that table; D and trimming were deduced from the DNA. In the table there are approximately 61,000 clones, more than 75% of which are singletons. Deletions cut 7 bases from V and 0 bases from J, with 13 bases between. This CDR3 is built from 15 residues. CDR1 is MDHEN, CDR2 SYDVKM, per germline. This sequence originates from a human donor in a cohort sampled during active COVID-19. This sequence joins TRBV28 and TRBJ1-5; D remains unclear. The sequenced sample consisted of peripheral blood. The CDR3 DNA reads as TGTGCCAGCAACAGACTACTTAATAGCAATCAGCCCCAGCATTTT. It translates to CASNRLLNSNQPQHF.